This T cell receptor beta chain was sequenced during a study of technical replicates of blood from a few donors. Produced via immunoSEQ multiplex PCR; TCRdb's table is partial and in-frame only. In the table there are tens of thousands of clones, 91% of which are singletons. Germline V gene sequence: CDR1 LGHNT, CDR2 FRNRAP. This CDR3 region has 12 residues. V was clipped by 7 bases and J by 0 bases, with 4 bases between them. This clonotype originated in a human donor in good health. Some clones in this sample may be carry-over from other donors' samples. The chain couples TRBV12-5 to TRBJ1-3; D uncertain. Sequenced material: PBMCs. The CDR3 region has the DNA TGTGCTAGTGCCTCCTCTGGAAACACCATATATTTT. Translated, it gives CASASSGNTIYF.